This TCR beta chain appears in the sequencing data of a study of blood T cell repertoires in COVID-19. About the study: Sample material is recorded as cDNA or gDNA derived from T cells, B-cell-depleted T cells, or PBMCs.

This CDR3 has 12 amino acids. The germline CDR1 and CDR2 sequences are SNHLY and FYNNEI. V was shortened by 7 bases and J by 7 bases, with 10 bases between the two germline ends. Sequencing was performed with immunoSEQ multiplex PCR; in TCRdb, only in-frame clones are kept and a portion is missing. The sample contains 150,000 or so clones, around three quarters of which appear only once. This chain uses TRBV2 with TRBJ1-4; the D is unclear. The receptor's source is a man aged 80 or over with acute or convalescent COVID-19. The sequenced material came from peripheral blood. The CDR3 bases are TGTGCCAGCACGGGAAATGGTGAAAAACTGTTTTTT. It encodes CASTGNGEKLFF.